Listed below are T cell receptor beta chains from one sample, sequenced in a study of CD8 T cells in Susac syndrome. TCRdb used MiXCR to reprocess the immunoSEQ multiplex PCR reads, holding one entry per CDR3 protein. Among 300,000 to 350,000 distinct CDR3 sequences listed, under 95% were seen once. Sequenced input: CD4+ T cells from PBMCs. The receptors were gathered from a human donor with multiple sclerosis. The CDR3 runs from the conserved cysteine through the conserved F or W. The order of the fields is CDR3 DNA, CDR3 protein, D gene, V gene, J gene, clone size. The D gene is left open where the match is weak. Only some rows state a clone size, as once, few, many or a class for expanded clones.

CDR3 DNA: TGTGCCTGGGGATTAGCGGGGGTGAACACCGGGGAGCTGTTTTTT
CDR3 protein: CAWGLAGVNTGELFF
D gene: TRBD2
V gene: TRBV30
J gene: TRBJ2-2
clone size: NA

CDR3 DNA: TGTGCCAGCAGTCGAGGGCCAGATACGCAGTATTTT
CDR3 protein: CASSRGPDTQYF
D gene: NA
V gene: TRBV6-5
J gene: TRBJ2-3
clone size: NA

CDR3 DNA: TGTGCCAGCAGCCGGGACAGGCTCAAAAAAGAGACCCAGTACTTC
CDR3 protein: CASSRDRLKKETQYF
D gene: TRBD1
V gene: TRBV7-8
J gene: TRBJ2-5
clone size: NA

CDR3 DNA: TGTGCCAGCAGCTTAAGGACAGGGACTAATGAAAAACTGTTTTTT
CDR3 protein: CASSLRTGTNEKLFF
D gene: TRBD1
V gene: TRBV7-2
J gene: TRBJ1-4
clone size: few

CDR3 DNA: TGCAGCGTGGGACGGGCCCCCACAGATACGCAGTATTTT
CDR3 protein: CSVGRAPTDTQYF
D gene: NA
V gene: TRBV29-1
J gene: TRBJ2-3
clone size: NA

CDR3 DNA: TGTGCCAGCAGCTTAGTGCCGAATACGCAGTATTTT
CDR3 protein: CASSLVPNTQYF
D gene: NA
V gene: TRBV7-2
J gene: TRBJ2-3
clone size: NA

CDR3 DNA: TGCGCCAGCAGCTCCTTCGGGGGGGCATATGAGCAGTTCTTC
CDR3 protein: CASSSFGGAYEQFF
D gene: TRBD2
V gene: TRBV5-1
J gene: TRBJ2-1
clone size: NA

CDR3 DNA: TGTGCCAGCAGTCTAGCGGGAGTTCGGAGGCAGTTCTTC
CDR3 protein: CASSLAGVRRQFF
D gene: TRBD2
V gene: TRBV2
J gene: TRBJ2-1
clone size: NA

CDR3 DNA: TGTGCCAGCATGGAGGACAGCGCTTTCTATGGCTACACCTTC
CDR3 protein: CASMEDSAFYGYTF
D gene: NA
V gene: TRBV28
J gene: TRBJ1-2
clone size: NA

CDR3 DNA: TGTGCCTGGAGTCGAGGACTAGCGGCATACGAGCAGTACTTC
CDR3 protein: CAWSRGLAAYEQYF
D gene: TRBD2
V gene: TRBV30
J gene: TRBJ2-7
clone size: NA

CDR3 DNA: TGTGCCAGCAGCCCCAACAGGGTTTTCGGCTATGGCTACACCTTC
CDR3 protein: CASSPNRVFGYGYTF
D gene: NA
V gene: TRBV9
J gene: TRBJ1-2
clone size: once

CDR3 DNA: TGCAGTGCTAGAGACTCACTAGGTCTTGAGACCCAGTACTTC
CDR3 protein: CSARDSLGLETQYF
D gene: NA
V gene: TRBV20-1
J gene: TRBJ2-5
clone size: NA

CDR3 DNA: TGTGCCAGCAGCCAAGGGACAGGGGGCTGGGAGACCCAGTACTTC
CDR3 protein: CASSQGTGGWETQYF
D gene: TRBD1
V gene: TRBV3-1
J gene: TRBJ2-5
clone size: once

CDR3 DNA: TGTGCCACCAGAGGGGGCAAGCGGACTTACAATGAGCAGTTCTTC
CDR3 protein: CATRGGKRTYNEQFF
D gene: TRBD1
V gene: TRBV19
J gene: TRBJ2-1
clone size: NA

CDR3 DNA: TGTGCCAGTAGCAAAACCGGGACGGACGAGCAGTACTTC
CDR3 protein: CASSKTGTDEQYF
D gene: NA
V gene: TRBV19
J gene: TRBJ2-7
clone size: NA

CDR3 DNA: TGTGCCAGCAGCCAAGCCCGATCGGAGACCCAGTACTTC
CDR3 protein: CASSQARSETQYF
D gene: NA
V gene: TRBV4-2
J gene: TRBJ2-5
clone size: NA

CDR3 DNA: TGTGCCAGCAGTTACCGTCGTCGCGGGGGCGCATCCGGGGAGCTGTTTTTT
CDR3 protein: CASSYRRRGGASGELFF
D gene: NA
V gene: TRBV6-5
J gene: TRBJ2-2
clone size: few